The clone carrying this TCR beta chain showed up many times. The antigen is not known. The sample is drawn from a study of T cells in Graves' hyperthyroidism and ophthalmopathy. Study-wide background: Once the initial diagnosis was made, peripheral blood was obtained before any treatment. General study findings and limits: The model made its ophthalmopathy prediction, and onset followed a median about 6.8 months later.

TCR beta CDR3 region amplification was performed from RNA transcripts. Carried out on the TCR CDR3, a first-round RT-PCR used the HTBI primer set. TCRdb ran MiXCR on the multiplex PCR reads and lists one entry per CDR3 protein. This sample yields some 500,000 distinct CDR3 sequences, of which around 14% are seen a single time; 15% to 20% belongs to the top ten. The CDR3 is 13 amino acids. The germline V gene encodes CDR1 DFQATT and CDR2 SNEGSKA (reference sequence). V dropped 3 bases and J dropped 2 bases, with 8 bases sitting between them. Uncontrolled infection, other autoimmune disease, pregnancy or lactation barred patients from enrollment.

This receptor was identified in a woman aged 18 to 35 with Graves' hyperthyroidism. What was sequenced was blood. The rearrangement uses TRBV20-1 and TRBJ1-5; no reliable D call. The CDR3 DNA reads TGCAGTGCTAGTCCCGGGGGCAATCAGCCCCAGCATTTT. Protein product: CSASPGGNQPQHF.